This TCR beta chain originates from a study of CD8 T cells in ankylosing spondylitis. This clonotype was recorded at least ten times. TCRdb passed the 5' RACE reads through MiXCR, listing each CDR3 protein once. The table records about 130,000 distinct CDR3 sequences, around 7% of them present only once. V dropped 6 bases and J dropped 2 bases, with 8 bases sitting between them. The germline V gene has CDR1 DFQATT and CDR2 SNEGSKA (reference sequence). The CDR3 length is 12 residues. Material for sequencing was blood, either unsorted or a sorted T cell fraction (not recorded which). The V and J genes are TRBV20-1 and TRBJ1-5; D not resolved. This TCR was recovered from a male donor with ankylosing spondylitis or in good health (not recorded which). The DNA for the CDR3 is TGCAGTGCCCCTCTTGGCAATCAGCCCCAGCATTTT. Protein product: CSAPLGNQPQHF.